This T cell receptor (beta chain) was captured by sequencing in a study of blood T cell repertoires in COVID-19. Study context: Sample material is recorded as cDNA or gDNA derived from T cells, B-cell-depleted T cells, or PBMCs.

From germline, CDR1 is SEHNR and CDR2 FQNEAQ (reference sequence). There are 16 residues in the CDR3. The V segment lost 5 bases and the J segment 5 bases; nucleotides outside the gene matches: 13. In the authors' methods: Estimation of nucleated cell counts relied on the amplification of reference gene primers. Libraries were prepared by immunoSEQ multiplex PCR; TCRdb keeps only in-frame clonotypes and omits some of them. V, J and clone size are taken as reported in that table, and D and trimming were inferred from the DNA itself. This table has roughly 220,000 clones, around 88% appearing once. The chain uses TRBV7-9 and TRBJ1-1, with 8 bases that match TRBD1. The receptor's source is a woman in her forties or fifties with acute COVID-19. The sequenced sample consisted of PBMCs or T cells enriched from blood (not recorded which). CDR3 in amino acids: CASSTRTGKDRTEAFF. The CDR3 DNA reads as TGTGCCAGCAGCACACGGACAGGGAAGGATCGGACTGAAGCTTTCTTT.